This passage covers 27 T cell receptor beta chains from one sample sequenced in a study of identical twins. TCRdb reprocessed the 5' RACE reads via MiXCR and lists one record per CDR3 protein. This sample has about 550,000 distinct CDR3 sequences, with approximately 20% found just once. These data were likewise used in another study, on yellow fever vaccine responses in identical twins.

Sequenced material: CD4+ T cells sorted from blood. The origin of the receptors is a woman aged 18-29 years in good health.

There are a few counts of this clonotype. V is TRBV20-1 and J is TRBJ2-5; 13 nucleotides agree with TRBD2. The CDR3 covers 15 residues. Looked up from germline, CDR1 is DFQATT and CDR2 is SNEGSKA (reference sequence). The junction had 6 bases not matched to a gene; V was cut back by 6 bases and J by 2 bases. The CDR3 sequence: CSALTSGGLQETQYF. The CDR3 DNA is TGCAGTGCCCTGACTAGCGGGGGGCTTCAAGAGACCCAGTACTTC.

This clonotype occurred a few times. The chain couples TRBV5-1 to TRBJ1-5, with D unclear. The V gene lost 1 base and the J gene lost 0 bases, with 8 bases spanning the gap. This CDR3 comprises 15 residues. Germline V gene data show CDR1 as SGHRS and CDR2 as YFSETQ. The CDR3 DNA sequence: TGCGCCAGCAGCTTGCAGGCTGGTAGCAATCAGCCCCAGCATTTT. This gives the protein CASSLQAGSNQPQHF.

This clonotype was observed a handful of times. The CDR3 sequence: CASRWTGGINEQFF. In DNA form, the CDR3 reads TGTGCCAGCAGATGGACAGGGGGCATCAATGAGCAGTTCTTC. V and J are TRBV6-1 and TRBJ2-1; TRBD1 matches at 11 bases. The junction had 4 bases not matched to a gene; V was cut back by 6 bases and J by 6 bases. Germline lookup yields CDR1 MNHNS and CDR2 SASEGT. This CDR3 is 14 amino acids long.

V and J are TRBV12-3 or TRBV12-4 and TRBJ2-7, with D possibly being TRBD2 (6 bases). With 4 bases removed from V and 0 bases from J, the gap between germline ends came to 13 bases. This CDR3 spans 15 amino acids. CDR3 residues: CASSSLSRGSYEQYF. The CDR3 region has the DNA TGTGCCAGCAGTTCACTATCGCGGGGCTCCTACGAGCAGTACTTC.

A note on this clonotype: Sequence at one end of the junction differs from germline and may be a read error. The CDR3 here is CASSQNPPTGVTGKLFF. CDR3 nucleotides: TGCGCCAGCAGTCAGAACCCACCAACAGGGGTGACCGGGAAGCTGTTTTTT. J is TRBJ2-2 and V is TRBV10-2; 7 nucleotides align to TRBD1. Germline CDR1 and CDR2: WSHSY and SAAADI. This CDR3 spans 17 amino acids.

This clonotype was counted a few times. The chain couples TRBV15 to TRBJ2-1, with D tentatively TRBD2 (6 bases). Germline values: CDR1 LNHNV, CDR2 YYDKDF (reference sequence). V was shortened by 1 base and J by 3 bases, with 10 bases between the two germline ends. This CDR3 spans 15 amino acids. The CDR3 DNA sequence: TGTGCCACCAGCAGAGTCGGGAGTTTCTACAATGAGCAGTTCTTC. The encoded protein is CATSRVGSFYNEQFF.

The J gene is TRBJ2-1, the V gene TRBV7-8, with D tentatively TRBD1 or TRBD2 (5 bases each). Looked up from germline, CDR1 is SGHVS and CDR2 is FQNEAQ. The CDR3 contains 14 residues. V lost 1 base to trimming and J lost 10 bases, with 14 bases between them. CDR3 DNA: TGTGCCAGCAGCTTAGGGTGGGGGTCGCGAGAGCAGTTCTTC. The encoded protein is CASSLGWGSREQFF.

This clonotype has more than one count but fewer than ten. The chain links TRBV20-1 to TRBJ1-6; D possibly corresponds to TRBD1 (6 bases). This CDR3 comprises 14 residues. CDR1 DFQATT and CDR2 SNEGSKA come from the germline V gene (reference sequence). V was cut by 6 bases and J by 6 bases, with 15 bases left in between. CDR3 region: CSASRGRSNSPLHF. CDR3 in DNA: TGCAGTGCGAGCCGGGGGCGAAGTAATTCACCCCTCCACTTT.

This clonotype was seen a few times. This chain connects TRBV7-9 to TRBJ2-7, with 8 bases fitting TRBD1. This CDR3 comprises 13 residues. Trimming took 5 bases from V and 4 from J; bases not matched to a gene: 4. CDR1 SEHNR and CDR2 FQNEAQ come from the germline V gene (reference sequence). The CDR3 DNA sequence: TGTGCCAGCAGCAAGACAGGGGTGTACGAGCAGTACTTC. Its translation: CASSKTGVYEQYF. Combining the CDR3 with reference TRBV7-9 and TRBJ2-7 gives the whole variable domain DTGVSQNPRHKITKRGQNVTFRCDPISEHNRLYWYRQTLGQGPEFLTYFQNEAQLEKSRLLSDRFSAERPKGSFSTLEIQRTEQGDSAMYLCASSKTGVYEQYFGPGTRLTVT.

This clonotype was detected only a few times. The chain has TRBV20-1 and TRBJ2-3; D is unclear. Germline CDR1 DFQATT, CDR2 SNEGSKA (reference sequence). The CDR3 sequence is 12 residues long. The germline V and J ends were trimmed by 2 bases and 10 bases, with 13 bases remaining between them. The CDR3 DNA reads TGCAGTGCTAGACCCGTTGGTGCAGCGCAGTATTTT. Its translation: CSARPVGAAQYF.

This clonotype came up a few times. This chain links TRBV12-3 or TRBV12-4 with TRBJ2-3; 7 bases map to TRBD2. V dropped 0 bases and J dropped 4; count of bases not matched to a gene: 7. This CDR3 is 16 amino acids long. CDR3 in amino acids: CASSLALGGEADTQYF. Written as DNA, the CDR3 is TGTGCCAGCAGTTTAGCGCTGGGAGGGGAGGCAGATACGCAGTATTTT.

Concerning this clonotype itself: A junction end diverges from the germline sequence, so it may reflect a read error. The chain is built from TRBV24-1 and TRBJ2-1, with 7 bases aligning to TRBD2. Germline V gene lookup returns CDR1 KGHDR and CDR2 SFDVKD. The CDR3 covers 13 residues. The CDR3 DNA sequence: TGTGCCACCAGTGATTCAAACGGACTAGGTGAGATCTTC. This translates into CATSDSNGLGEIF.

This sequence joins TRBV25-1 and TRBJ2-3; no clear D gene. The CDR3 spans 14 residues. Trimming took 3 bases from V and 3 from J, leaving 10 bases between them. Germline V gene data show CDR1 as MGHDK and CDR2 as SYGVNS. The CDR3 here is CASSEGRITDTQYF. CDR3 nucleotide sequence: TGTGCCAGCAGTGAGGGTAGGATAACAGATACGCAGTATTTT.

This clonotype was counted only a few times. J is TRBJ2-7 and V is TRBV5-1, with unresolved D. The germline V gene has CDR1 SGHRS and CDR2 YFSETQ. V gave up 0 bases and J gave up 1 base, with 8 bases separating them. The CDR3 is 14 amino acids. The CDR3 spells CASSLGVPSYEQYV. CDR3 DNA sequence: TGCGCCAGCAGCTTGGGTGTCCCGTCCTACGAGCAGTACGTC.

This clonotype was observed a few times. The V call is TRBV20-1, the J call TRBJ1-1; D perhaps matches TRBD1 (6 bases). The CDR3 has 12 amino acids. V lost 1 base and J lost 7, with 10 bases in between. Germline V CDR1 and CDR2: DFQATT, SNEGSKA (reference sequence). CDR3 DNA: TGCAGTGCTAGAGGGGGACACGTTGAAGCTTTCTTT. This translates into CSARGGHVEAFF.

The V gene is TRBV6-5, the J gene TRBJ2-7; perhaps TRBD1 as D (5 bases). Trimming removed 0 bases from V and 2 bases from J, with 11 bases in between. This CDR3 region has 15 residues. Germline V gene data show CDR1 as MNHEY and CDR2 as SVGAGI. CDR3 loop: CASSYSTDRTYEQYF. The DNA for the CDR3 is TGTGCCAGCAGTTACTCGACCGACAGAACCTACGAGCAGTACTTC.

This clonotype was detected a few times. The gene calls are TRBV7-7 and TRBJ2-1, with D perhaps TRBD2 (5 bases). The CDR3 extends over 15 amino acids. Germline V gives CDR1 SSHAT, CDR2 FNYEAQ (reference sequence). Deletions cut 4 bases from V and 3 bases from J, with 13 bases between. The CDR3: CASSSSLAVYNEQFF. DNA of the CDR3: TGTGCCAGCAGCTCTAGCCTAGCTGTCTACAATGAGCAGTTCTTC. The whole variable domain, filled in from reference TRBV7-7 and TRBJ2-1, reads GAGVSQSPRYKVTKRGQDVTLRCDPISSHATLYWYQQALGQGPEFLTYFNYEAQPDKSGLPSDRFSAERPEGSISTLTIQRTEQRDSAMYRCASSSSLAVYNEQFFGPGTRLTVL.

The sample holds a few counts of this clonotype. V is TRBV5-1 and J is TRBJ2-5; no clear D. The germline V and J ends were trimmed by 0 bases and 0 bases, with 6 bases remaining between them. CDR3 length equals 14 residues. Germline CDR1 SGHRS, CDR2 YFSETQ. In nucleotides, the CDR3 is TGCGCCAGCAGCTTGGCCACGTACCAAGAGACCCAGTACTTC. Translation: CASSLATYQETQYF.

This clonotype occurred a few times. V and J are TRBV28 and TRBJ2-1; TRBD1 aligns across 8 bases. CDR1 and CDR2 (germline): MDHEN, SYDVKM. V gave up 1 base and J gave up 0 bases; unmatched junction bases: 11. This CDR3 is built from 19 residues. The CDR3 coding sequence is TGTGCCAGCAGTTTATTCGGGGCGAACAGGGGGAGCTCCTACAATGAGCAGTTCTTC. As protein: CASSLFGANRGSSYNEQFF.

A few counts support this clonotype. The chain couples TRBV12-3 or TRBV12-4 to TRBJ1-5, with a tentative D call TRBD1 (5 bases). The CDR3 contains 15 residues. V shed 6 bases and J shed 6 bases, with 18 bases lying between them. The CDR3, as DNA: TGTGCCAGCAGCCCTACGGGGGGGGTAGGTCAGCCCCAGCATTTT. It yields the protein CASSPTGGVGQPQHF.

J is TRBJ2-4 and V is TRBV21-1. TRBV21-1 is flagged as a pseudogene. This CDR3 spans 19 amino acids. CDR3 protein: CASSKALSGQYCAKNIQYF. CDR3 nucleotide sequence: TGTGCCAGCAGCAAAGCGCTTTCTGGGCAGTACTGCGCCAAAAACATTCAGTACTTC.

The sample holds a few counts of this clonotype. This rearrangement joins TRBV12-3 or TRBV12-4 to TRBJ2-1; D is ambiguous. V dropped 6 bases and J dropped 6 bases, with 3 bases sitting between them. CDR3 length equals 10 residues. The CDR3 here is CASSPNEQFF. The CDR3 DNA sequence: TGTGCCAGCAGCCCCAATGAGCAGTTCTTC.

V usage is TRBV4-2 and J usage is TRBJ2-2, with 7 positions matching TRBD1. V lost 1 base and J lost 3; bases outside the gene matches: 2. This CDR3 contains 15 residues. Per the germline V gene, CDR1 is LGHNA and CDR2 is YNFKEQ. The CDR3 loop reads CASSQAQGYTGELFF. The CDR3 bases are TGTGCCAGCAGCCAAGCACAGGGGTACACCGGGGAGCTGTTTTTT.

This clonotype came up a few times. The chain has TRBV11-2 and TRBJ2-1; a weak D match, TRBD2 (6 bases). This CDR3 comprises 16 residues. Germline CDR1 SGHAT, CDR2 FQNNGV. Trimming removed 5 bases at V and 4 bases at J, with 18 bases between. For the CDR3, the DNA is TGTGCCAGCAGCATGGCGGGACGGGATAAATACAATGAGCAGTTCTTC. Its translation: CASSMAGRDKYNEQFF. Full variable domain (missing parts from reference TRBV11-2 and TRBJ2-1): EAGVAQSPRYKIIEKRQSVAFWCNPISGHATLYWYQQILGQGPKLLIQFQNNGVVDDSQLPKDRFSAERLKGVDSTLKIQPAKLEDSAVYLCASSMAGRDKYNEQFFGPGTRLTVL.

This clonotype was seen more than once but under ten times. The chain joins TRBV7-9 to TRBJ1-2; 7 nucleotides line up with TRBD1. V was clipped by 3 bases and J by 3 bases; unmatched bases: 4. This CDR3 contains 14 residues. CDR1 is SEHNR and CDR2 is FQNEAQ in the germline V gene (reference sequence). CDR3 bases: TGTGCCAGCAGCTTGACAGGGTTTGACTATGGCTACACCTTC. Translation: CASSLTGFDYGYTF.

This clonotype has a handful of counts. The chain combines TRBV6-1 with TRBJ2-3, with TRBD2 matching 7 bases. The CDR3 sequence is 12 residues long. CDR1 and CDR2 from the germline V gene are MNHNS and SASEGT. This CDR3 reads CGGGFRTDTQYF. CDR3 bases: TGTGGGGGGGGATTTAGGACAGATACGCAGTATTTT.

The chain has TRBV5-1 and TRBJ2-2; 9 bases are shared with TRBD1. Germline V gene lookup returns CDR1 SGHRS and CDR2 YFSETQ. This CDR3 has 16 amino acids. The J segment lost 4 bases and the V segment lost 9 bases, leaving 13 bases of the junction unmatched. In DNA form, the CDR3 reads TGCGCCACCACAACCGGGACAGGGTTTCCCACCGGGGAGCTGTTTTTT. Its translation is CATTTGTGFPTGELFF.